These 8 T cell receptor beta chains were all obtained from the same sample, sequenced in a study of shared clonotypes between healthy human individuals. Profiling relied on immunoSEQ multiplex PCR, and the TCRdb table lists in-frame clones only, not all of them. Of about 1.1 million clones in the sample, around three quarters were seen once. Source material: memory CD4+ T cells from PBMCs. Specified subset: CD45RA-negative fraction. All receptors derive from a man younger than 35 in good health. Some clones in this sample may be carry-over from other donors' samples.

The chain combines TRBV7-3 with TRBJ2-2; no clear D gene. The V end lost 0 bases, the J end lost 7 bases, and 12 bases lay between the germline ends. This CDR3 is 15 amino acids long. The germline V gene encodes CDR1 SGHTA and CDR2 FQGTGA. DNA for the CDR3: TGTGCCAGCAGCTTAACTGCTCTGAGTGGCGGGGAGCTGTTTTTT. Protein: CASSLTALSGGELFF.

This rearrangement joins TRBV6-1 to TRBJ2-7, with D perhaps matching TRBD2 (5 bases). This CDR3 spans 14 amino acids. In germline, CDR1 is MNHNS, CDR2 SASEGT. V was shortened by 2 bases and J by 4 bases, with 12 bases between the two germline ends. The CDR3 DNA reads TGTGCCAGCAGTGAATATGACTATTTATACGAGCAGTACTTC. Translated, it gives CASSEYDYLYEQYF.

This clone appeared once. CDR3 loop: CASSGTGGLTEAFF. CDR3 bases: TGTGCCAGCAGCGGGACAGGGGGCCTCACTGAAGCTTTCTTT. The chain has TRBV5-4 and TRBJ1-1; 12 nucleotides match TRBD1. The CDR3 contains 14 residues. V gave up 4 bases and J gave up 4 bases; unmatched junction bases: 2. The germline V gene has CDR1 SGHNT and CDR2 YYREEE (reference sequence).

The chain links TRBV5-6 to TRBJ2-1; 8 bases fit TRBD2. CDR1 and CDR2 from the germline V gene are SGHDT and YYEEEE. The CDR3 is 12 residues long. V gave up 2 bases and J gave up 12 bases; unmatched junction bases: 4. The CDR3 region has the DNA TGTGCCAGCAGCTTTTCGGCGGGAGGGCAGTTCTTC. Its translation: CASSFSAGGQFF.

CDR3 protein: CASALAAAATEAFF. The CDR3 nucleotides read TGTGCCAGCGCCCTCGCGGCCGCAGCGACTGAAGCTTTCTTT. The gene calls are TRBV5-6 and TRBJ1-1; D gene uncertain. V lost 7 bases and J 5 bases, leaving 18 bases between the germline ends. The CDR3 extends over 14 amino acids. Germline V CDR1 and CDR2: SGHDT, YYEEEE. Using reference TRBV5-6 and TRBJ1-1 for the parts outside the CDR3, the full variable domain is DAGVTQSPTHLIKTRGQQVTLRCSPKSGHDTVSWYQQALGQGPQFIFQYYEEEERQRGNFPDRFSGHQFPNYSSELNVNALLLGDSALYLCASALAAAATEAFFGQGTRLTVV.

This clone was picked up a small number of times. The chain couples TRBV27 to TRBJ2-2; D unresolved. Deletions cut 4 bases from V and 1 base from J, with 1 base between. CDR3 length: 12 amino acids. Germline lookup yields CDR1 MNHEY and CDR2 SMNVEV (reference sequence). In DNA, the CDR3 is TGTGCCAGCAGTTGGAACACCGGGGAGCTGTTTTTT. Translating it yields CASSWNTGELFF.

This clone was seen only a few times. V usage is TRBV25-1 and J usage is TRBJ1-6, with D maybe TRBD1 (6 bases). Germline V lookup: CDR1 MGHDK, CDR2 SYGVNS. The ends were cut back, 6 bases at V and 8 bases at J, with 11 bases in the middle. CDR3 size: 13 residues. CDR3 in amino acids: CASRVRQDSPLHF. CDR3 DNA sequence: TGTGCCAGCAGAGTACGACAGGATTCACCCCTCCACTTT.

The chain joins TRBV18 to TRBJ1-5; no firm D call. The V and J ends lost 2 bases and 3 bases respectively, with 8 bases between them. Looked up from germline, CDR1 is KGHSH and CDR2 is LQKENI. The CDR3 extends over 14 amino acids. The CDR3 region is CASSPSRFNQPQHF. For the CDR3, the DNA is TGTGCCAGCTCACCAAGCAGGTTCAATCAGCCCCAGCATTTT.